A selection of T cell receptor beta chains follows, all from one sample in a study of CD8 T cells in ankylosing spondylitis. TCRdb reprocessed the 5' RACE reads with MiXCR, giving one entry per CDR3 protein. The sample holds some 800,000 distinct CDR3 sequences; about 12% are singletons and the top ten take just over 0.5%. Sequenced input: blood, either unsorted or a sorted T cell fraction (not recorded which). All receptors come from a male donor with ankylosing spondylitis. The CDR3 runs from the conserved cysteine through the conserved F or W.

j_gene: TRBJ2-1; v_gene: TRBV3-1; CDR3aa: CASSQEPSISYNEQFF
j_gene: TRBJ2-7; v_gene: TRBV11-1; CDR3aa: CASSLAPSGNSYEQYF
j_gene: TRBJ2-7; v_gene: TRBV11-2; CDR3aa: CASSSSRDRGPYEQYF
j_gene: TRBJ1-2; v_gene: TRBV20-1; CDR3aa: CSARDGGYGYTF
j_gene: TRBJ2-2; v_gene: TRBV27; CDR3aa: CASSLSLVDPYLVGELFF
j_gene: TRBJ1-1; v_gene: TRBV29-1; CDR3aa: CSVVGQGGAEAFF
j_gene: TRBJ2-3; v_gene: TRBV24-1; CDR3aa: CATSDPQGPTDTQYF
j_gene: TRBJ1-1; v_gene: TRBV20-1; CDR3aa: CSARVGSGKAFF
j_gene: TRBJ1-1; v_gene: TRBV12-3/TRBV12-4; CDR3aa: CASSQGAGERAFF
j_gene: TRBJ2-1; v_gene: TRBV5-1; CDR3aa: CASSLEGRSYNEQFF
j_gene: TRBJ2-7; v_gene: TRBV10-3; CDR3aa: CAISFGASFDEQYF
j_gene: TRBJ1-2; v_gene: TRBV10-3; CDR3aa: CAISKATGAPYGYTF
j_gene: TRBJ1-2; v_gene: TRBV6-2/TRBV6-3; CDR3aa: CAISSSYGYTF
j_gene: TRBJ1-2; v_gene: TRBV10-3; CDR3aa: CAISDTTGGYTF
j_gene: TRBJ2-7; v_gene: TRBV2; CDR3aa: CAFCFVDRVSGGNSYEQYF
j_gene: TRBJ2-2; v_gene: TRBV7-2; CDR3aa: CASRQAAAGELFF
j_gene: TRBJ2-5; v_gene: TRBV5-1; CDR3aa: CASSLVGQSQETQYF
j_gene: TRBJ1-2; v_gene: TRBV14; CDR3aa: CASSQAQSYGYTF
j_gene: TRBJ1-1; v_gene: TRBV20-1; CDR3aa: CSASWDRVYTEAFF
j_gene: TRBJ1-2; v_gene: TRBV6-2/TRBV6-3; CDR3aa: CASSSGTVDGYTF
j_gene: TRBJ2-5; v_gene: TRBV20-1; CDR3aa: CSAGGDSRQETQYF
j_gene: TRBJ1-5; v_gene: TRBV20-1; CDR3aa: CSARDSGGQRAQHF
j_gene: TRBJ2-3; v_gene: TRBV25-1; CDR3aa: CASSEFSTDTQYF
j_gene: TRBJ2-7; v_gene: TRBV4-2; CDR3aa: CASSREAPTSETYEQYF
j_gene: TRBJ1-1; v_gene: TRBV2; CDR3aa: CASSDGEDTEAFF
j_gene: TRBJ1-5; v_gene: TRBV20-1; CDR3aa: CSASQTIQPQHF
j_gene: TRBJ2-3; v_gene: TRBV6-1; CDR3aa: CATAREVALTDTQYF
j_gene: TRBJ2-7; v_gene: TRBV7-2; CDR3aa: CASSLGAQGFEQYF
j_gene: TRBJ1-5; v_gene: TRBV4-2; CDR3aa: CASSQGQGGIGTQHF
j_gene: TRBJ2-1; v_gene: TRBV28; CDR3aa: CASSFPWGRSSYNEQFF
j_gene: TRBJ2-1; v_gene: TRBV5-1; CDR3aa: CASSLGIAVEYNEQFF
j_gene: TRBJ2-7; v_gene: TRBV5-1; CDR3aa: CASSLGAGDLYEQYF
j_gene: TRBJ1-2; v_gene: TRBV20-1; CDR3aa: CSARFRGGYTF
j_gene: TRBJ2-1; v_gene: TRBV6-1; CDR3aa: CASSPTGHGYNEQFF
j_gene: TRBJ2-1; v_gene: TRBV7-2; CDR3aa: CASRNSGNSYNEQFF
j_gene: TRBJ2-3; v_gene: TRBV18; CDR3aa: CASSNARGVTDTQYF
j_gene: TRBJ2-7; v_gene: TRBV20-1; CDR3aa: CSAHNPGQGKYEQYF
j_gene: TRBJ2-1; v_gene: TRBV20-1; CDR3aa: CSASGRGAYNEQFF
j_gene: TRBJ2-5; v_gene: TRBV20-1; CDR3aa: CSARQSSQETQYF
j_gene: TRBJ2-7; v_gene: TRBV28; CDR3aa: CASSPGLLPYEQYF
j_gene: TRBJ2-5; v_gene: TRBV7-3; CDR3aa: CASSRTDGETQYF